The 14 T cell receptor beta chains presented below share a single source sample, sequenced in a study of T cell repertoires in cytomegalovirus infection. From the reads, TCRdb called clonotypes with MiXCR, one entry per CDR3 protein. This table has 150,000 to 200,000 distinct CDR3 sequences, 8.5% to 10% appearing once. The sequenced sample was PBMCs. These receptor sequences come from a human donor in good health (CMV status not recorded). Some clones in this sample may be carry-over from other donors' samples.

The rearrangement uses TRBV5-1 and TRBJ1-1, with 10 bases that match TRBD1. V lost 6 bases, J lost 5 bases, and 10 bases stayed unmatched. The germline gives CDR1 SGHRS, CDR2 YFSETQ. The CDR3 has 15 amino acids. The CDR3 sequence is CASKLAGTGVTEAFF. The CDR3 DNA sequence: TGCGCCAGCAAGCTGGCGGGGACAGGGGTTACTGAAGCTTTCTTT.

In its sample, this clonotype was seen a few times. The V gene is TRBV24-1, the J gene TRBJ2-3, with TRBD1 matching 10 bases. The V and J ends lost 3 bases and 4 bases, in that order; junction bases with no gene match: 6. CDR1 and CDR2 from the germline V gene are KGHDR and SFDVKD. The CDR3 runs 16 residues. This CDR3 reads CATSDHAGQGADTQYF. CDR3 in DNA: TGTGCCACCAGTGATCACGCCGGACAGGGGGCAGATACGCAGTATTTT.

This clonotype was detected ten times or more. The chain is built from TRBV15 and TRBJ1-6; 9 nucleotides align to TRBD1. V dropped 0 bases and J dropped 0; count of bases not matched to a gene: 6. From germline, CDR1 is LNHNV and CDR2 YYDKDF (reference sequence). The CDR3 length is 19 residues. As DNA, the CDR3 is TGTGCCACCAGCAGAGATGTAGGACAGGGGAGCTCCTATAATTCACCCCTCCACTTT. It yields the protein CATSRDVGQGSSYNSPLHF.

This clonotype was counted many times. The chain combines TRBV7-2 with TRBJ1-2; TRBD1 agrees at 7 bases. The CDR3 has 16 residues. Germline assignment: CDR1 SGHTA and CDR2 FQGNSA. The V segment lost 1 base and the J segment 4 bases; nucleotides outside the gene matches: 9. CDR3 sequence: CASSLVFGDRSYGYTF. The CDR3 nucleotides read TGTGCCAGCAGCTTAGTGTTTGGGGACAGAAGCTATGGCTACACCTTC.

This chain links TRBV7-2 with TRBJ1-2; D possibly corresponds to TRBD1 (6 bases). CDR1 is SGHTA, CDR2 FQGNSA, per germline. This CDR3 contains 15 residues. V was shortened by 4 bases and J by 4 bases, with 16 bases between the two germline ends. The CDR3 region is CASSSGPGGGYGYTF. DNA of the CDR3: TGTGCCAGCAGCTCAGGACCCGGAGGGGGCTATGGCTACACCTTC.

This clonotype was observed many times. This chain links TRBV7-2 with TRBJ1-4, with 10 bases that match TRBD1. The length of the CDR3 is 16 residues. J lost 0 bases, V lost 5 bases, and 3 bases had no gene match. Germline loops: CDR1 SGHTA, CDR2 FQGNSA. The CDR3 sequence: CASSRTGGATNEKLFF. CDR3 bases: TGTGCCAGCAGCAGGACAGGGGGTGCAACTAATGAAAAACTGTTTTTT.

This clonotype was picked up many times. The rearrangement uses TRBV24-1 and TRBJ2-1, with 11 positions matching TRBD2. CDR1 is KGHDR and CDR2 is SFDVKD in the germline V gene. This CDR3 region has 16 residues. Trimming cost V 0 bases and J 3 bases; bases outside gene matches: 0. The CDR3 spells CATSDLGLAGYNEQFF. The CDR3 nucleotides are TGTGCCACCAGTGATTTGGGACTAGCGGGCTACAATGAGCAGTTCTTC.

This CDR3 is CASGTGARKFF. CDR3 DNA: TGTGCCAGTGGCACCGGGGCCAGAAAGTTCTTC. The J gene is TRBJ2-1, the V gene TRBV19; either TRBD1 or TRBD2 may supply D (5 bases each). V lost 8 bases, J lost 14 bases, and 16 bases lay in between. Germline V gives CDR1 LNHDA, CDR2 SQIVND (reference sequence). CDR3 size: 11 residues.

In this sample, this clonotype turned up many times. The chain is built from TRBV7-2 and TRBJ2-5; 11 bases agree with TRBD2. CDR1 and CDR2 from the germline V gene are SGHTA and FQGNSA. The CDR3 is 19 residues long. Trimming at V came to 1 base and at J to 2 bases, leaving 12 bases not matched to a gene. CDR3 amino acids: CASSLESRSGGAKQETQYF. DNA of the CDR3: TGTGCCAGCAGCTTAGAATCCCGTAGCGGGGGGGCCAAGCAAGAGACCCAGTACTTC. Full variable domain (remainder filled in from reference TRBV7-2 and TRBJ2-5): GAGVSQSPSNKVTEKGKDVELRCDPISGHTALYWYRQSLGQGLEFLIYFQGNSAPDKSGLPSDRFSAERTGGSVSTLTIQRTQQEDSAVYLCASSLESRSGGAKQETQYFGPGTRLLVL.

This clonotype was counted ten times or more. The chain combines TRBV7-2 with TRBJ2-7, with D perhaps matching TRBD1 (5 bases). This CDR3 comprises 16 residues. Germline V gene sequence: CDR1 SGHTA, CDR2 FQGNSA. The V end lost 1 base, the J end lost 0 bases, and 13 bases lay between the germline ends. This chain's CDR3 is CASSLVGRANSYEQYF. The CDR3 DNA sequence: TGTGCCAGCAGCTTAGTGGGCAGGGCCAACTCCTACGAGCAGTACTTC.

This clonotype was counted many times. The chain is built from TRBV7-2 and TRBJ1-4, with D perhaps matching TRBD1 (5 bases). Between the trimmed V and J ends, which lost 3 bases and 0 bases, there was a span of 8 bases. CDR3 length: 15 amino acids. CDR1 SGHTA and CDR2 FQGNSA come from the germline V gene. The CDR3 sequence is CASSFDSATNEKLFF. CDR3 coding DNA: TGTGCCAGCAGCTTTGACAGTGCAACTAATGAAAAACTGTTTTTT.

This clonotype occurred a few times. The chain has TRBV2 and TRBJ2-1; 9 nucleotides agree with TRBD2. Trimming at V came to 7 bases and at J to 6 bases, leaving 13 bases not matched to a gene. Per germline, CDR1 SNHLY and CDR2 FYNNEI. The CDR3 is 16 residues long. The CDR3 reads CASNPPGLALGNEQFF. The CDR3 DNA sequence: TGTGCCAGCAACCCCCCGGGACTAGCCCTGGGCAATGAGCAGTTCTTC. The whole variable domain, filled in from reference TRBV2 and TRBJ2-1, reads EPEVTQTPSHQVTQMGQEVILRCVPISNHLYFYWYRQILGQKVEFLVSFYNNEISEKSEIFDDQFSVERPDGSNFTLKIRSTKLEDSAMYFCASNPPGLALGNEQFFGPGTRLTVL.

This clonotype has a single count. This chain links TRBV3-1 with TRBJ2-1, with D perhaps matching TRBD2 (6 bases). V shed 1 base and J shed 12 bases, with 13 bases lying between them. CDR3 length equals 13 residues. Germline CDR1 LGHDT, CDR2 YNNKEL (reference sequence). The CDR3 DNA reads TGTGCCAGCAGCCAAGGGCGGGTGGGGGGGCAGTTCTTC. Residues: CASSQGRVGGQFF.

This clonotype came up many times. Here the CDR3 DNA reads TGCGCCAGCAGCCCCTCGTGGGGCAGACTCCTTTGGTACACTGAAGCTTTCTTT. Translating it yields CASSPSWGRLLWYTEAFF. V and J are TRBV4-1 and TRBJ1-1, with D perhaps matching TRBD1 (5 bases). This CDR3 region has 18 residues. The V end lost 4 bases, the J end lost 3 bases, and 24 bases lay between the germline ends. Per the germline V gene, CDR1 is MGHRA and CDR2 is YSYEKL.